The T cell receptor beta chain under discussion was sequenced for a study of cytomegalovirus exposure and HLA in healthy donors. Trimming cost V 4 bases and J 4 bases, with 16 bases left between them. In germline, CDR1 is SGHTA, CDR2 FQGTGA. The CDR3 runs to 15 residues. This clone was seen more than once but under ten times. Primers included in the PCR were 60 Vbeta and 13 Jbeta primers. Assay used: immunoSEQ multiplex PCR; TCRdb lists only in-frame clones, some missing. The sample yields nearly 110,000 clones, about 75% seen once. What was sequenced was PBMCs. The receptor was isolated from a man aged 35-49 years in good health and CMV-seronegative. This rearrangement joins TRBV7-3 to TRBJ2-5; possible D gene TRBD1, 5 bases. The CDR3 DNA sequence: TGTGCCAGCAGCTCCCTAGGGGTGTCCGGAGAGACCCAGTACTTC. It encodes CASSSLGVSGETQYF.